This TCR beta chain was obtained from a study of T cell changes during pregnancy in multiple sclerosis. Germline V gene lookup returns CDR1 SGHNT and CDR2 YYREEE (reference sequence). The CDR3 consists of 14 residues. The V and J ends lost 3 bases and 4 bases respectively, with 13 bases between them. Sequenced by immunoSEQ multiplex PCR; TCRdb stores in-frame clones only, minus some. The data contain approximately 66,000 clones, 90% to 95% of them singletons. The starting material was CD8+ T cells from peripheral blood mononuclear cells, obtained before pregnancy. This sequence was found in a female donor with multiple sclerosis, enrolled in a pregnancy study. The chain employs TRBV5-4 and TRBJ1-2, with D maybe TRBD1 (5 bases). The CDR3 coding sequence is TGTGCCAGCAGCTCTTCCTCGGGGGGCTATGGCTACACCTTC. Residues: CASSSSSGGYGYTF.